This record covers a single T cell receptor (beta chain). This sample is drawn from a study of blood T cell repertoires in COVID-19. Study overall: The study drew acute and convalescent COVID-19 samples from the United States, Italy and Spain. PBMCs, B-cell-depleted T cells, or T cells were the source of the cDNA or gDNA that made up the material.

In germline, CDR1 is MNHEY, CDR2 SVGAGI. CDR3 size: 14 residues. Losses at the gene ends were 8 bases for V and 1 base for J; bases not matched to a gene: 4. Original handling: For nucleated cells, counts were estimated from reference gene primer amplification. The assay was immunoSEQ multiplex PCR, and TCRdb's table has in-frame clones only and misses some. V and J calls plus clone size are reproduced from that table; the DNA served to infer D and trimming. The sample yields 110,000 to 150,000 clones, 75% to 85% seen once. Sample: peripheral blood. The V call is TRBV6-5, the J call TRBJ2-3; 9 bases fit TRBD2. This receptor was obtained from a woman aged 45-65 years with acute or convalescent COVID-19. CDR3 in DNA: TGTGCCAGCCGTAGCGGGGGAGGCACAGATACGCAGTATTTT. Amino acids: CASRSGGGTDTQYF.